A selection of T cell receptor beta chains follows, all from one sample in a study of T cell repertoires in cytomegalovirus infection. TCRdb fed the reads into MiXCR, producing one record per CDR3 protein. The sample consists of 370,000 or so distinct CDR3 sequences, roughly 34% of them appearing once. These receptors' targets are unknown. Here the sequenced sample was cultured PBMCs, taken from culture after CMV antigen stimulation. Every receptor here comes from a human donor in good health (CMV status not recorded). Some clones in this sample may be carry-over from other donors' samples. Both conserved end residues are part of each CDR3. D genes are given only for firm matches. The listing skips clone size in some rows; elsewhere it reads once, few, many or a size class.

CASSFRDRGYGYTF	TGCGCCAGCAGCTTTAGGGACAGGGGATATGGCTACACCTTC	TRBJ1-2	TRBD1	TRBV5-1	.
CASSYGSRVATEAFF	TGTGCCAGCAGTTACGGGTCCAGGGTGGCCACTGAAGCTTTCTTT	TRBJ1-1	.	TRBV6-8	.
CASSYDPGRTEAFF	TGTGCCAGCAGTTACGACCCAGGAAGGACTGAAGCTTTCTTT	TRBJ1-1	.	TRBV6-2/TRBV6-3	.
CASSITTTRHTDTQYF	TGTGCCAGTAGTATAACAACTACTAGACACACAGATACGCAGTATTTT	TRBJ2-3	.	TRBV19	.
CASSYERSSYEQYF	TGTGCCAGCAGTTACGAACGGAGCTCCTACGAGCAGTACTTC	TRBJ2-7	.	TRBV6-6	few
CASSSDRVPNQPQHF	TGTGCCAGCAGCTCCGACAGGGTACCTAATCAGCCCCAGCATTTT	TRBJ1-5	TRBD1	TRBV7-2	.
CSAKSIAGPTSTDTQYF	TGCAGTGCAAAATCCATAGCGGGGCCGACTAGCACAGATACGCAGTATTTT	TRBJ2-3	TRBD2	TRBV20-1	.
CASSEGLGSYYNEQFF	TGTGCCAGCAGCGAGGGATTAGGGTCTTACTACAATGAGCAGTTCTTC	TRBJ2-1	.	TRBV9	many
CASRPRTPGLFYNEQFF	TGTGCCAGCAGGCCACGCACACCGGGACTTTTTTACAATGAGCAGTTCTTC	TRBJ2-1	.	TRBV6-2/TRBV6-3	.
CSVDTGFPPVHNQPQHF	TGCAGCGTTGACACGGGTTTCCCCCCTGTTCACAATCAGCCCCAGCATTTT	TRBJ1-5	.	TRBV29-1	once
CASSLVPTNEKLFF	TGTGCCAGCAGCTTAGTCCCAACTAATGAAAAACTGTTTTTT	TRBJ1-4	.	TRBV7-2	few
CASSPTSPGVKEQFF	TGTGCCAGCAGTCCAACAAGCCCAGGGGTCAAGGAGCAGTTCTTC	TRBJ2-1	.	TRBV28	.
CATRQVTDTQYF	TGTGCCACCAGACAAGTCACAGATACGCAGTATTTT	TRBJ2-3	.	TRBV15	few
CASSYVQSPYSYNEQFF	TGTGCCAGCAGTTACGTCCAGAGCCCATACTCCTACAATGAGCAGTTCTTC	TRBJ2-1	.	TRBV6-5	.
CASTLGRNTEAFF	TGTGCCAGCACCTTGGGCAGGAACACTGAAGCTTTCTTT	TRBJ1-1	.	TRBV7-2	many
CASSYSADTEAFF	TGTGCCAGCAGTTACTCGGCAGACACTGAAGCTTTCTTT	TRBJ1-1	.	TRBV6-5	.
CASSPGRGLFF	TGTGCCAGCAGCCCAGGCCGGGGGCTGTTTTTT	TRBJ1-4	.	TRBV7-2	few
CASSRQVYATNEKLFF	TGTGCCAGCAGCAGACAGGTCTACGCAACTAATGAAAAACTGTTTTTT	TRBJ1-4	.	TRBV6-1	.
CASSDPGTGGELFF	TGTGCCAGCAGTGACCCAGGGACCGGCGGGGAGCTGTTTTTT	TRBJ2-2	.	TRBV28	.
CASSYAGIEAFF	TGTGCCAGCAGTTACGCCGGGATTGAAGCTTTCTTT	TRBJ1-1	.	TRBV6-2/TRBV6-3	.
CALMVGDTQYF	TGTGCCCTCATGGTAGGAGATACGCAGTATTTT	TRBJ2-3	.	TRBV10-3	.
CASSLAGKGTDTQYF	TGTGCCAGCAGTTTAGCGGGGAAAGGTACAGATACGCAGTATTTT	TRBJ2-3	.	TRBV12-3/TRBV12-4	many
CASSLQVGNQPQHF	TGCGCCAGCAGCCTTCAGGTGGGCAATCAGCCCCAGCATTTT	TRBJ1-5	.	TRBV4-3	.
CASSNFWREGYNEQFF	TGTGCCAGCAGCAACTTTTGGCGGGAGGGGTACAATGAGCAGTTCTTC	TRBJ2-1	TRBD2	TRBV7-6	.
CASSQDIPSRMTEAFF	TGCGCCAGCAGCCAAGATATCCCCAGCAGGATGACTGAAGCTTTCTTT	TRBJ1-1	.	TRBV4-1	few
CASSSRSSYNSPLHF	TGTGCCAGCAGCTCACGAAGCTCCTATAATTCACCCCTCCACTTT	TRBJ1-6	.	TRBV7-2	.
CASSPTSGARETQYF	TGTGCCAGCAGCCCCACTTCCGGGGCGCGAGAGACCCAGTACTTC	TRBJ2-5	.	TRBV13	.
CASSPITRGRDYEQYF	TGTGCCAGCAGTCCCATCACTAGAGGGAGGGACTACGAGCAGTACTTC	TRBJ2-7	TRBD2	TRBV27	.
CASSSSWEATSYNEQFF	TGTGCCAGCAGCTCCTCTTGGGAGGCGACATCCTACAATGAGCAGTTCTTC	TRBJ2-1	.	TRBV7-9	.
CSATNGGGKETQYF	TGCAGTGCCACTAATGGCGGGGGAAAAGAGACCCAGTACTTC	TRBJ2-5	TRBD2	TRBV20-1	.
CASTHQGTYEQYF	TGTGCCAGCACCCATCAGGGTACCTACGAGCAGTACTTC	TRBJ2-7	.	TRBV6-2/TRBV6-3	.
CASSTLQDILAKNIQYF	TGTGCCAGTAGTACCCTTCAGGACATCCTAGCCAAAAACATTCAGTACTTC	TRBJ2-4	.	TRBV19	.
CASSIGLEVRNEQFF	TGTGCCAGTAGTATAGGTCTAGAAGTTAGGAATGAGCAGTTCTTC	TRBJ2-1	.	TRBV19	.
CASSQGVKTGSYEQYF	TGTGCCAGCAGCCAAGGAGTGAAGACAGGGTCCTACGAGCAGTACTTC	TRBJ2-7	TRBD1	TRBV4-2	.
CASSPTRDSYNEQFF	TGTGCCAGCAGTCCCACTAGAGACTCTTACAATGAGCAGTTCTTC	TRBJ2-1	.	TRBV27	.
CASSPLVGSGANVLTF	TGTGCCAGCAGCCCTCTGGTAGGATCTGGGGCCAACGTCCTGACTTTC	TRBJ2-6	.	TRBV7-9	few
CASSPNSLDLTGELFF	TGTGCCAGCTCACCAAACAGCCTTGACCTCACCGGGGAGCTGTTTTTT	TRBJ2-2	.	TRBV18	.
CSADGGLTGEQFF	TGCAGTGCCGATGGGGGGCTCACCGGTGAGCAGTTCTTC	TRBJ2-1	.	TRBV20-1	many
CASSRLGDSQETQYF	TGTGCCAGCAGCAGACTCGGGGACAGTCAAGAGACCCAGTACTTC	TRBJ2-5	TRBD1	TRBV6-5	once
CASSSPLGGGSYNEQFF	TGTGCCAGCAGTTCACCCTTAGGGGGCGGCTCCTACAATGAGCAGTTCTTC	TRBJ2-1	TRBD1	TRBV27	.
CASSPPGGLSYNEQFF	TGTGCCAGTAGTCCTCCAGGGGGCTTGTCCTACAATGAGCAGTTCTTC	TRBJ2-1	TRBD1	TRBV19	.